The subject of this entry is one T cell receptor (beta chain). The antigen is unknown. Staining for CD45RO/CCR7/CD25/CD127/CD95/CD27 allowed sorting of CD4+ naive, central memory, regulatory and stem cell-like memory cells. This entry belongs to a study of beta chain features in type 1 diabetes. Notes on the study in general: There was a moderate but significant shortening of TCRB CDR3s in all four CD4+ subsets of Type 1 diabetes patients.

Trimming removed 3 bases at V and 7 bases at J, with 13 bases between. In germline, CDR1 is MGHDK, CDR2 SYGVNS. This CDR3 contains 15 residues. Every isolated RNA sample was fully reverse transcribed, so sequencing captured expressed TCRB transcripts. Sequenced by immunoSEQ multiplex PCR; TCRdb stores in-frame clones only, minus some. Here the sample spans hundreds of thousands of clones, more than 13% being singletons. The sample consisted of naive CD4+ T cells from blood. The chain employs TRBV25-1 and TRBJ1-6, with D possibly TRBD1 on 5 matching bases. The clonotype was recovered from a man younger than 35 with type 1 diabetes. The CDR3 spells CASSDRAEGNSPLHF. The CDR3 bases are TGTGCCAGCAGTGACAGGGCCGAAGGGAATTCACCCCTCCACTTT.